The following is a T cell receptor beta chain sequence with its context. Treatment noted: 15 to 20 received Ad26.COV2.S at low or high dose, single or two shots; about 5 received placebo; per-sample allocation not given. The study sampled participants on day 63 after the first vaccine or placebo injection. The sample is drawn from a study of Ad26.COV2.S vaccination and SARS-CoV-2 variants. The method was immunoSEQ multiplex PCR; TCRdb's version includes in-frame clones alone and lacks a portion of them. The data contain about 320,000 clones, 85% of them singletons. This clonotype originated in a person aged 18-60 years who received the Ad26.COV2.S COVID-19 vaccine or a placebo. This material consisted of peripheral blood, taken in a trial of Ad26.COV2.S vaccine versus placebo.

The CDR3 DNA reads as TGCGCCAGCAGTCAATTCCGCCCCGGACAGGGTGATGGAAACACCATATATTTT. It translates to CASSQFRPGQGDGNTIYF. The rearrangement links TRBV23-1 to TRBJ1-3; 8 nucleotides match TRBD1. TRBV23-1 is an open reading frame, and its role is uncertain. This CDR3 has 18 amino acids. The V gene end was trimmed by 1 base and the J gene end by 3 bases; junction bases not matched to a gene: 11.